This T cell receptor (beta chain) is drawn from a study of blood T cells in healthy people across ages. Study-level findings and limits: Diversity was higher, and naive CD4+ cells more numerous, in long-lived donors than in aged donors. Researchers judged that diversity estimates from one million T cells fell short of true values.

The second PCR ran about 6 to 12 cycles with a sample-barcoded 5' primer and J-beta primers. CDR3-containing paired-end reads numbered at least 3 million in each sample. From the 5' RACE reads, TCRdb called clonotypes with MiXCR, one entry per CDR3 protein. Altogether around 2 million distinct CDR3 sequences are present, about two fifths being singletons, with the ten largest covering 23%. Turning to this clonotype: Its antigen is still unknown.

Germline V gene data show CDR1 as GTSNPN and CDR2 as SVGIG (reference sequence). The V end lost 3 bases, the J end lost 0 bases, and 5 bases lay between the germline ends. The CDR3 contains 12 residues. The V gene is TRBV30, the J gene TRBJ1-2; D unclear. The sequence derives from a human donor in good health. The sample consisted of blood. The CDR3 spells CAWSSANYGYTF. The CDR3 DNA reads as TGTGCCTGGAGCTCAGCTAACTATGGCTACACCTTC.